The clone carrying this TCR beta chain was observed many times. Its antigen is unidentified. The data stem from a study of liver allograft versus peripheral blood T cells. Study details: A comparison was made between T cell receptor repertoires in transplanted livers and those in recipients' peripheral blood.

Study-level findings and limits: Intragraft T cell receptor repertoires of liver allografts were reportedly distinct from those in peripheral blood.

The V and J ends lost 1 base and 3 bases respectively, with 10 bases between them. CDR3 length: 14 amino acids. CDR1 is MNHEY and CDR2 is SVGEGT in the germline V gene. TCRdb re-called the reads with MiXCR, one entry per CDR3 protein. The sample comprises about 13,000 distinct CDR3 sequences, about 20% of which are singletons, and less than 15% rests with the top ten. The chain is built from TRBV6-2 or TRBV6-3 and TRBJ2-7; perhaps TRBD1 as D (6 bases). The clonotype comes from a human patient who had a liver transplant. Part of the T cell pool may stem from the graft donor. CDR3: CASSYWGRGYEQYF. The CDR3 DNA follows: TGTGCCAGCAGTTACTGGGGCAGGGGCTACGAGCAGTACTTC.